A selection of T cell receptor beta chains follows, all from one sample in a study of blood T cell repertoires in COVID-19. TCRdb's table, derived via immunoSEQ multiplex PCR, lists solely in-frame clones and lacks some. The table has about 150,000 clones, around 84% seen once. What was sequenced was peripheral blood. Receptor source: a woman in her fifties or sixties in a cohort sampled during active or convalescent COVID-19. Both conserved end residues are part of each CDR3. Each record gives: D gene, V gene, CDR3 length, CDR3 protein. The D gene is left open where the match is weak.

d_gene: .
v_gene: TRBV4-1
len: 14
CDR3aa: CASNLPGVRGGYTF

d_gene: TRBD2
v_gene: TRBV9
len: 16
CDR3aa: CASSVEGLAVNNEQFF

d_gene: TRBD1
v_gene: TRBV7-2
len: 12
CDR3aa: CASSQDRVGYTF

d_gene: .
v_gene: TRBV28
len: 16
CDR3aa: CASSLFGIISGNTIYF

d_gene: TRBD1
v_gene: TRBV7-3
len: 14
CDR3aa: CASSEGQGTSPLHF

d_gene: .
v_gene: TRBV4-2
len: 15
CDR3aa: CASSHPDSPVSGYTF

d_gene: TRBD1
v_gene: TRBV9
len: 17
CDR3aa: CASSLWDSATSTDTQYF

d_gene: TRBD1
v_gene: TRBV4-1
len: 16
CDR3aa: CASSDRDRASGDTQYF

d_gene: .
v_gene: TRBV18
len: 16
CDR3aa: CASSIGQTRGGAEAFF

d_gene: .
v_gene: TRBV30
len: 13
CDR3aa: CAWSVQGAYGYTF

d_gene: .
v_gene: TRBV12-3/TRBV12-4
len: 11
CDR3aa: CASSFDRSYTF

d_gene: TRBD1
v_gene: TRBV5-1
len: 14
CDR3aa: CASSPGTANTEAFF

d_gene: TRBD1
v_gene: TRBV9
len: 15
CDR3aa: CASSVGGQGAYEQYF

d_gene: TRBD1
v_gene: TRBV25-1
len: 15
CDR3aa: CASSGGQRHTEKLFF

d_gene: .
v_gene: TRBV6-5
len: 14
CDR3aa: CASSYGAGTDTQYF

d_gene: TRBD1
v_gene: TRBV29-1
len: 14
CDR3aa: CSGAGRDSNTEAFF

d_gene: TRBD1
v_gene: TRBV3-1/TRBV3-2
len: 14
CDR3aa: CASSQGTGGYEQYF

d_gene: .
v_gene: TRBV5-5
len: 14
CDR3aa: CASSGGTADQPQHF

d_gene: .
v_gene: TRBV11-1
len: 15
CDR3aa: CASSLPGLYSYEQYF

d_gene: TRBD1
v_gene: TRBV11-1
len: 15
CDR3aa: CASSLVTGSSYEQYF

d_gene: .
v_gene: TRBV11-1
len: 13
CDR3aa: CASSLQGFYEQYF

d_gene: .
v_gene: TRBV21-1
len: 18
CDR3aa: CASSARDRDHGSVYGYTF

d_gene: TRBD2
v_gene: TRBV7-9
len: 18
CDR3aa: CASSPGLAGAFSYNEQFF

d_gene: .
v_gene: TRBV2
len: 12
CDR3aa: CASSVQGAEAFF

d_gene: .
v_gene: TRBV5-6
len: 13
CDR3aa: CASSYDRAGTQYF

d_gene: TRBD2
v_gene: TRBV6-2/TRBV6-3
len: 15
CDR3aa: CASSYARGGRYEQYF

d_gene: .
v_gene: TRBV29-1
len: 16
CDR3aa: CSVEDPIGQTKYGYTF

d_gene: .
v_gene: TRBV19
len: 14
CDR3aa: CASSPWGAYNEQFF

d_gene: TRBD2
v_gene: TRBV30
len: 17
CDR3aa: CAWSVRVELAGSGELFF

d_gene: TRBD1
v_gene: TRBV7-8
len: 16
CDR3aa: CASSSQNRGYNSPLHF

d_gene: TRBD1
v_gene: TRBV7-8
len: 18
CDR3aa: CASSLKGTAEWENTEAFF

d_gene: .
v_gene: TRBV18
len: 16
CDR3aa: CASSPPLTGSASGYTF

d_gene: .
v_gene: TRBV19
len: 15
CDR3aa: CASTISGTPEETQYF

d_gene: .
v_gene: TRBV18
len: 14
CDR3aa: CASSPLGDSYEQYF

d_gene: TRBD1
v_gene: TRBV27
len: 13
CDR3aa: CASSFGTGDGYTF

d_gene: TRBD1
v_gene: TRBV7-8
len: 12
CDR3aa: CASSRDRVAQYF

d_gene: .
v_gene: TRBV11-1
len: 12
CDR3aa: CASSDTTPTQYF

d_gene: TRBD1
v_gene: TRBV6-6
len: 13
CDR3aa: CASEQGRGEKLFF

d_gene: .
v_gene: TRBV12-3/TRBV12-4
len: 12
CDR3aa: CASSLQAYEQYF

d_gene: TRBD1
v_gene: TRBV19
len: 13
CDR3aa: CASMGQGYYGYTF

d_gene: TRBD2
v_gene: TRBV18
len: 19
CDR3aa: CASSPLRRASGFSYNEQFF